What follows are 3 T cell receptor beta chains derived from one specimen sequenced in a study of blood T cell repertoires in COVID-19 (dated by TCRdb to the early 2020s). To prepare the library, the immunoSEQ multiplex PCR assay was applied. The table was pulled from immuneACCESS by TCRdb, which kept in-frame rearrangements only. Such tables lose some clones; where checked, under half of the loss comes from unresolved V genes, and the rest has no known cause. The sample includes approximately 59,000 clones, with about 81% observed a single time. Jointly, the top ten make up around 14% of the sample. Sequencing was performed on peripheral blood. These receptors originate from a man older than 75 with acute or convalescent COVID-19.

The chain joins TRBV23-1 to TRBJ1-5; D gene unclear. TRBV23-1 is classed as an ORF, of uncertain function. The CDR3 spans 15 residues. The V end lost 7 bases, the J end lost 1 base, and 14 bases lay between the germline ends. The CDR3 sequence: CASNQDSLSNQPQHF. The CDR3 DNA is TGCGCCAGCAATCAGGACTCCTTAAGCAATCAGCCCCAGCATTTT.

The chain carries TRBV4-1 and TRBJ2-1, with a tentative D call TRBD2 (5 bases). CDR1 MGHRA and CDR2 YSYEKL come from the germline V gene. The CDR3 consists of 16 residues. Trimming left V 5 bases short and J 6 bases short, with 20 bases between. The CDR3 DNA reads TGCGCCAGCAGCGACCGAGGGCCGTTTCTCGGCAATGAGCAGTTCTTC. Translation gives CASSDRGPFLGNEQFF.

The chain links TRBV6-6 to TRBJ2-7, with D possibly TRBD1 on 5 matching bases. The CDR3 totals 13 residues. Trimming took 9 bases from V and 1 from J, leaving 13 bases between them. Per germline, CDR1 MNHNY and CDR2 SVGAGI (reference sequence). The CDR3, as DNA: TGTGCCAGTTTGCCCACAGGATCCTACGAGCAGTACTTC. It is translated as CASLPTGSYEQYF.